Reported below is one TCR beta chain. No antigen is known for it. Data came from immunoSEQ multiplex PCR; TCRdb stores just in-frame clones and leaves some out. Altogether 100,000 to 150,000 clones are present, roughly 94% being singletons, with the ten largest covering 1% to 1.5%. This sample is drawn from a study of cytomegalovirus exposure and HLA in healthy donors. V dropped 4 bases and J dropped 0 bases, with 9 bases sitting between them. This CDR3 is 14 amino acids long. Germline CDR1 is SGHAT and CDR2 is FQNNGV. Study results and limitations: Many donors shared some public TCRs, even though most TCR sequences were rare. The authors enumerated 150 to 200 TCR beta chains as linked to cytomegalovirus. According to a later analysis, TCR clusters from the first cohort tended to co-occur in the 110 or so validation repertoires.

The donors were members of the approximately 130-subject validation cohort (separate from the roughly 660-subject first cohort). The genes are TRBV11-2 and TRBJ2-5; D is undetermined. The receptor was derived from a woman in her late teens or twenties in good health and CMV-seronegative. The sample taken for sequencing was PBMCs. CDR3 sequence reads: CASSSFSYQETQYF. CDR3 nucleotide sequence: TGTGCCAGCAGCTCGTTCTCGTACCAAGAGACCCAGTACTTC.